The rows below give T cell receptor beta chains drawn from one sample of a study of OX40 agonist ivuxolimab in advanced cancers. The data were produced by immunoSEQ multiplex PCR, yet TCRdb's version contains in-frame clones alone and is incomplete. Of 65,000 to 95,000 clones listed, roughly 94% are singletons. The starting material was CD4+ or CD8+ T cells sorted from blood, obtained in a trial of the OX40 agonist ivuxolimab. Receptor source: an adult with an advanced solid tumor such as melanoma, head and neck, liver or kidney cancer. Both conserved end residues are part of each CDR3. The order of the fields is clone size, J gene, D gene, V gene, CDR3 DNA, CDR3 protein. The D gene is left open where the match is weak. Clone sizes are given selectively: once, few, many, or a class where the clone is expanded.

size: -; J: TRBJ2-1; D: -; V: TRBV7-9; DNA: TGTGCCAGCAGCCGTCGAATACAACAGCACAACAGTGAGGTCTTGTTCTTC; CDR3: CASSRRIQQHNSEVLFF
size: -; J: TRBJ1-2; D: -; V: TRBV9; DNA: TGTGCCAGCAGCGTAGGTCCGAGAAAGGGCTACACCTTC; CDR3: CASSVGPRKGYTF
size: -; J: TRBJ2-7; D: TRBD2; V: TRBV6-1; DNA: TGTGCCAGCAGTGAAGACGGGGGAGGGCCCTACGAGCAGTACTTC; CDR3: CASSEDGGGPYEQYF
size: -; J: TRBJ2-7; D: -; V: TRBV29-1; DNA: TGCAGCGCCCGGACAGAGAGCTCCTACGAGCAGTACTTC; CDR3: CSARTESSYEQYF
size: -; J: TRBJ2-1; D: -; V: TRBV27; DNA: TGTGCCAGCACCACACAGGGCGTTCTCGGGTACAATGAGCAGTTCTTC; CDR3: CASTTQGVLGYNEQFF
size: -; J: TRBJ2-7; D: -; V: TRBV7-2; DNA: TGTGCCAGCAGCTTCGCCTACGAGCAGTACTTC; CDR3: CASSFAYEQYF
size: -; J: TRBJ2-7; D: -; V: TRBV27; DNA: TGTGCCAGCAGTTCAACAGCAACCTACGAGCAGTACTTC; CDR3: CASSSTATYEQYF
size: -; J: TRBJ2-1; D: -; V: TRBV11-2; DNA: TGTGCCAGCAGCTTCATCGGCAATGAGCAGTTCTTC; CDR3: CASSFIGNEQFF
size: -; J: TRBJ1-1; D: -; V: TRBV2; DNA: TGTGCCAGCAGTGGGGGGGCTGCGGCTGAAGCTTTCTTT; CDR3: CASSGGAAAEAFF
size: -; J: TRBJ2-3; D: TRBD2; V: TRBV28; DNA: TGTGCCAGCGGAAAGCGGGAGGGCCGCGGCACAGATACGCAGTATTTT; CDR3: CASGKREGRGTDTQYF
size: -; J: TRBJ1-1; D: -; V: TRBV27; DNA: TGTGCCAGCTCATTTGGGGTTGGAAACACTGAAGCTTTCTTT; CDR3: CASSFGVGNTEAFF
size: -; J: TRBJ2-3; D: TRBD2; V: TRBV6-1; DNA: TGTGCCAGCAGCAGGACTAGCGGAAGCACAGATACGCAGTATTTT; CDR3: CASSRTSGSTDTQYF
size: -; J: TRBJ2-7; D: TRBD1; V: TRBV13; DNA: TGTGCCAGCAGCCCCAAAAGGGACAGGATTAATGACGAGCAGTACTTC; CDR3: CASSPKRDRINDEQYF
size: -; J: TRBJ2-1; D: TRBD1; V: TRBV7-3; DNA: TGTGCCAGCAGCTTACTCTCAGGGGGAGTATCCAATGAGCAGTTCTTC; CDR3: CASSLLSGGVSNEQFF
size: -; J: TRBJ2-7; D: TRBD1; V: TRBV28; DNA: TGTGCCAGCAGCCCGACAGGGAGCACCTACGAGCAGTACTTC; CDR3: CASSPTGSTYEQYF
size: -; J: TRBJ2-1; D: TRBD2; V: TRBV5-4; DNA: TGTGCCAGCAGCTTCCGGGACTATAAAAATGAGCAGTTCTTC; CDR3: CASSFRDYKNEQFF
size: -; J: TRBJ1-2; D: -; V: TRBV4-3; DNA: TGCGCCAGCAGCCAAGATCGGGGGGAGAACTATGGCTACACCTTC; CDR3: CASSQDRGENYGYTF
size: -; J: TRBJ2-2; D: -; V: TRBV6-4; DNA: TGTGCCAGCAGTGACAGGGGAACCGGGGAGCTGTTTTTT; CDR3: CASSDRGTGELFF
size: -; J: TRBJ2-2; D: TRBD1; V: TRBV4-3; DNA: TGCGCCAGCAGCCAAGACCCGGGACAGGGGGCTACCGGGGAGCTGTTTTTT; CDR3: CASSQDPGQGATGELFF
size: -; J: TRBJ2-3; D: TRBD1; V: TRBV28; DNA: TGTGCCAGTTGGGACAGGCTCACAGATACGCAGTATTTT; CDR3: CASWDRLTDTQYF
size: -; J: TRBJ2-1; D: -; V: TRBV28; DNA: TGTGCCTCCAGCCTAGGGGCCGCTGAGCAGTTCTTC; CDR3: CASSLGAAEQFF
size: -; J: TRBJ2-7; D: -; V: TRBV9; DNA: TGTGCCAGCAGCGTAGGAGGGAGCTCCTACGAGCAGTACTTC; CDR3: CASSVGGSSYEQYF
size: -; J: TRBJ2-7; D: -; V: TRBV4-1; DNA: TGCGCCAGCAGCCAAGGGGGGACCTACGAGCAGTACTTC; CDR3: CASSQGGTYEQYF
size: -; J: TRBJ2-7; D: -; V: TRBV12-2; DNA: TGTGCAAGTCGCTCCCCGCCACTGAGCATCCATTACGAGCAGTACTTC; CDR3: CASRSPPLSIHYEQYF
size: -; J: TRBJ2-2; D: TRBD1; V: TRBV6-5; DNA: TGTGCCAGCAGTTACAGTGGGACAGGGGGCACCGGGGAGCTGTTTTTT; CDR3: CASSYSGTGGTGELFF
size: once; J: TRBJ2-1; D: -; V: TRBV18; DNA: TGTGCCAGCTCACCCACCGGGATGTACAATGAGCAGTTCTTC; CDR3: CASSPTGMYNEQFF
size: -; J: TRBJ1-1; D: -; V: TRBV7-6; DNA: TGTGCCAGCAGCTTAGCGGGTGTGGACACTGAAGCTTTCTTT; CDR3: CASSLAGVDTEAFF
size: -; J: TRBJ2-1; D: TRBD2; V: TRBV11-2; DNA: TGTGCCAGCAGCTTGACTAGCGGGAGAAATGAGCAGTTCTTC; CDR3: CASSLTSGRNEQFF
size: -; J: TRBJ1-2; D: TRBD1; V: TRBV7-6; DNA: TGTGCCAGCAGCACACGACAGGGAGCGGGTGGCTACACCTTC; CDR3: CASSTRQGAGGYTF
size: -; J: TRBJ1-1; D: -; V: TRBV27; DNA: TGTGCCAGCAGTCGAGGCCCCGGGACACTGAACACTGAAGCTTTCTTT; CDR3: CASSRGPGTLNTEAFF
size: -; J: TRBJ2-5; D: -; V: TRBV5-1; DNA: TGCGCCAGCACACCCAAGAACTCCGGGGAGACCCAGTACTTC; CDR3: CASTPKNSGETQYF
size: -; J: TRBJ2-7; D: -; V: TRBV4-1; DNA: TGCGCCAGCAGCCACCCCGGGACAAACTACGAGCAGTACTTC; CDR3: CASSHPGTNYEQYF
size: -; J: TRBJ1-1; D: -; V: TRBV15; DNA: TGTGCCACCAGCAGAGGGACATCTTACCTGGCTGAAGCTTTCTTT; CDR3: CATSRGTSYLAEAFF
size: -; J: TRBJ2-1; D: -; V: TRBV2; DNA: TGTGCCAGCAAGGGAGGCCTTAGCTCCTACAATGAGCAGTTCTTC; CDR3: CASKGGLSSYNEQFF
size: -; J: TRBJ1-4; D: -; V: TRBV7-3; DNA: TGTGCCAGCAGCTTAACTGGTCCTGCAACTAATGAAAAACTGTTTTTT; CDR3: CASSLTGPATNEKLFF
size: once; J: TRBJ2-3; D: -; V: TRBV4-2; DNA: TGTGCCAGCAGCCAAGGAGCGTCTGATAGTGATACGCAGTATTTT; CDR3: CASSQGASDSDTQYF
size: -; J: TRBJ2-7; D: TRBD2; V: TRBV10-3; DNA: TGTGCCATCAGTGAGAATAGCGGGGCTCTAAGCTCCTACGAGCAGTACTTC; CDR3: CAISENSGALSSYEQYF
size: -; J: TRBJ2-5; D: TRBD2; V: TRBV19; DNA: TGTGCCAGTAAAGAGGGACTAGCGGGAGTAGAGACCCAGTACTTC; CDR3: CASKEGLAGVETQYF
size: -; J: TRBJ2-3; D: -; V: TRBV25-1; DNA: TGTGCCAGCAGTGACAGGGGCACAGATACGCAGTATTTT; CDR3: CASSDRGTDTQYF
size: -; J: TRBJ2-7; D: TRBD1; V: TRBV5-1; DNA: TGCGCCAGCAGCGAGGGGTGGGACAGCTCCTACGAGCAGTACTTC; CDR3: CASSEGWDSSYEQYF
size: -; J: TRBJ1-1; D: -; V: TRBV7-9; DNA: TGTGCCAGCAGCTTAGGGCATAAGTCCTTGCCTGAAGCTTTCTTT; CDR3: CASSLGHKSLPEAFF
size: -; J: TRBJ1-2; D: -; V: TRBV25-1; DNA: TGTGCCAGCCTTGCGCACTATGGCTACACCTTC; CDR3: CASLAHYGYTF
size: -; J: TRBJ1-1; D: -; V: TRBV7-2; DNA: TGTGCCAGCAGCCTTCATGGGGTTGAAGCTTTCTTT; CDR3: CASSLHGVEAFF
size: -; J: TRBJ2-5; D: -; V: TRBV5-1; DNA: TGCGCCAGCAGCTTGATTTCCCCGTTGCAGGGGCAAGAGACCCAGTACTTC; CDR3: CASSLISPLQGQETQYF
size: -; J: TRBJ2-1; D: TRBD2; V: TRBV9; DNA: TGTGCCAGCAGCGTAGGCGGGGGGGCAAATGAGCAGTTCTTC; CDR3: CASSVGGGANEQFF
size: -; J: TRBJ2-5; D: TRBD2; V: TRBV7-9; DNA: TGTGCCAGCAGCCTCGGACTAGCGGGGGGCGGAGGAGAGACCCAGTACTTC; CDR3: CASSLGLAGGGGETQYF
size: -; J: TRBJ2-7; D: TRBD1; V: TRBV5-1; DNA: TGCGCCAGCAGCCAAGGACAGGGACCCTACGAGCAGTACTTC; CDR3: CASSQGQGPYEQYF
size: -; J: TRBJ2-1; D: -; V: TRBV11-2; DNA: TGTGCCAGCAGCTTGTCTAATGAGCAGTTCTTC; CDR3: CASSLSNEQFF
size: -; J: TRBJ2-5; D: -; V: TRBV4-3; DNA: TGCGCCAGTCCCAGGGAGCTGCAAGAGACCCAGTACTTC; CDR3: CASPRELQETQYF
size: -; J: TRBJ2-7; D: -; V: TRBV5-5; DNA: TGTGCCAGCAGCTTGAGGGGACACGCGTACGAGCAGTACTTC; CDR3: CASSLRGHAYEQYF
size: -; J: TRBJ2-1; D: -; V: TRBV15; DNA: TGTGCCACCAGCAGTCCGCTAGCAACATCCTACAATGAGCAGTTCTTC; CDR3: CATSSPLATSYNEQFF
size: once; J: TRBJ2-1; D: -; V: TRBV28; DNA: TGTGCCAGCAGTCGAGGGGGCAATGAGCAGTTCTTC; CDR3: CASSRGGNEQFF
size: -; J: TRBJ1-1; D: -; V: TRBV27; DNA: TGTGCCAGCAGTTTAGGTAGGGTGAGCATGAACACTGAAGCTTTCTTT; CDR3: CASSLGRVSMNTEAFF
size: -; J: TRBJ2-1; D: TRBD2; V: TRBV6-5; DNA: TGTGCCAGCAGTTCCTGGACTAGCGGGAGCAATGAGCAGTTCTTC; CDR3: CASSSWTSGSNEQFF
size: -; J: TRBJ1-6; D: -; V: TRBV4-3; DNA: TGCGCCAGCAGCCAAGGGGTCGGACAATTCACTTCACCCCTCCACTTT; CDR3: CASSQGVGQFTSPLHF
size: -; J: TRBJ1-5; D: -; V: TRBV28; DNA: TGTGCCAGCAGTTTTGGGGAGCAGCCCCAGCATTTT; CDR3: CASSFGEQPQHF
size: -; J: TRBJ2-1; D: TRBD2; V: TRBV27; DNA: TGTGCCAGTGGACTAGCGGGAGAACACTACAATGAGCAGTTCTTC; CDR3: CASGLAGEHYNEQFF
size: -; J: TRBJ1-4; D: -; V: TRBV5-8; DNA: TGTGCCAGCAGGGCGAGGGGAAATGAAAAACTGTTTTTT; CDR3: CASRARGNEKLFF
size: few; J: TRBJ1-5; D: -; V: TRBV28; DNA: TGTGCCAGCAGTGCCTCCAGCTATCAGCCCCAGCATTTT; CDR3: CASSASSYQPQHF